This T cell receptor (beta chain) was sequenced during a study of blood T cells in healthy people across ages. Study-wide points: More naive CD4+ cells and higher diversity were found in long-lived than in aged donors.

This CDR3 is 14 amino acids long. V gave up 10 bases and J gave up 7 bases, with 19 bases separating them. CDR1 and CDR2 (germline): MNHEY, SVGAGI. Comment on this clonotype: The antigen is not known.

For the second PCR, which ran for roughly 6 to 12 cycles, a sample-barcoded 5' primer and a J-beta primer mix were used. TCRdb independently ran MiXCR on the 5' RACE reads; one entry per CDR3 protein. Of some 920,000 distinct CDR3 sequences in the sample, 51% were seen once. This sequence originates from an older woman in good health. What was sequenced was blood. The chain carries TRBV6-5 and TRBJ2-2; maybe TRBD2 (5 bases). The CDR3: CATLENVEVGELFF. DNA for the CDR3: TGTGCCACCCTAGAAAACGTGGAGGTCGGGGAGCTGTTTTTT.